This T cell receptor (beta chain) stems from a study of blood T cells in healthy people across ages. The authors ran a second PCR of roughly 7 to 11 cycles using a sample-barcoded 5' primer and a J-beta primer mix. TCRdb called the 5' RACE reads again in MiXCR, with one record for every CDR3 protein. Of some 1 million distinct CDR3 sequences in the sample, roughly 45% were seen once. Trimming stripped 7 bases from V and 7 bases from J, with 17 bases between. This CDR3 contains 13 residues. The germline V gene encodes CDR1 MNHEY and CDR2 SMNVEV (reference sequence). The specimen was blood. The clonotype comes from a woman aged 55-70 years in good health. The rearrangement uses TRBV27 and TRBJ2-7, with TRBD2 as a possible D gene (5 bases). CDR3: CASKRGNYNEQYF. The CDR3, as DNA: TGTGCCAGCAAACGAGGGAACTACAATGAGCAGTACTTC.